This T cell receptor beta chain is drawn from a study of Ad26.COV2.S vaccination and SARS-CoV-2 variants. Sequencing used immunoSEQ multiplex PCR; TCRdb keeps in-frame clones, though not all of them. The sample lists 290,000 or so clones; around 87% were seen once. This CDR3 has 12 amino acids. V trimming: 1 base; J trimming: 6 bases; junction bases outside the gene matches: 1. Germline assignment: CDR1 GTSNPN and CDR2 SVGIG (reference sequence). Treatment here: some 20 received Ad26.COV2.S at low or high dose, single or two shots; roughly 5 received placebo; per-sample allocation not given. The investigators took samples on day 63 after the first vaccine or placebo injection. An 18-55-year-old adult in Boston served as donor.

The TCR sequence derives from a person between 18 and 65 years old who received the Ad26.COV2.S COVID-19 vaccine or a placebo. The genes are TRBV30 and TRBJ1-2, with 8 bases fitting TRBD1. The sample consisted of peripheral blood, taken in a trial of Ad26.COV2.S vaccine versus placebo. The CDR3 bases are TGTGCCTGGAGTGCAGGGGGCGATGGCTACACCTTC. Translated: CAWSAGGDGYTF.